The 24 T cell receptor beta chains listed next were all sequenced from one sample in a study of CD8+ T cells in alopecia areata. Sequencing templates came from extracted RNA that was reverse transcribed into cDNA. Using immunoSEQ multiplex PCR, the repertoire was profiled, and TCRdb retains in-frame clones only, with some absent. The sample has more than 110,000 clones; approximately 80% are singletons. Treatment reported: oral pan-JAK inhibitor, 5-10 mg twice daily. Sample: CD8+ T cells sorted from blood, taken at week 4, from a patient treated with tofacitinib. The source of these receptors is a human donor with alopecia areata.

This chain connects TRBV27 to TRBJ2-7; 8 bases fit TRBD2. Germline CDR1 and CDR2: MNHEY and SMNVEV (reference sequence). The V gene end was trimmed by 0 bases and the J gene end by 1 base; junction bases not matched to a gene: 2. The CDR3 is 15 amino acids. CDR3 in DNA: TGTGCCAGCAGTTTATCTTTAGCGGGGTCCTACGAGCAGTACTTC. Amino acids: CASSLSLAGSYEQYF.

This chain uses TRBV7-6 with TRBJ2-3; 13 bases are shared with TRBD2. Looked up from germline, CDR1 is SGHVS and CDR2 is FNYEAQ. After removal of 5 bases from V and 5 bases from J, the junction contained 4 bases not matched to a gene. The CDR3 contains 15 residues. This CDR3 is CASSQTSGGGDTQYF. The DNA of the CDR3 is TGTGCCAGCAGCCAAACTAGCGGGGGGGGAGATACGCAGTATTTT.

The J gene is TRBJ2-7, the V gene TRBV4-1; tentatively, D is TRBD1 or TRBD2 (5 bases each). Germline assignment: CDR1 MGHRA and CDR2 YSYEKL. This CDR3 region has 15 residues. V lost 3 bases, J lost 0 bases, and 12 bases lay in between. The CDR3 sequence: CASSHTAGGSYEQYF. Here the CDR3 DNA reads TGCGCCAGCAGCCATACGGCTGGGGGCTCCTACGAGCAGTACTTC.

The chain is built from TRBV2 and TRBJ2-7, with TRBD1 matching 8 bases. Looked up from germline, CDR1 is SNHLY and CDR2 is FYNNEI. CDR3 length: 15 residues. V trimming: 2 bases; J trimming: 7 bases; junction bases outside the gene matches: 10. In nucleotides, the CDR3 is TGTGCCAGCAGTGAATGGTTGGACAGGGCGAGGGAGCAGTACTTC. Translation: CASSEWLDRAREQYF.

The chain combines TRBV4-1 with TRBJ2-7, with D unclear. The CDR3 loop spans 14 amino acids. V lost 3 bases to trimming and J lost 3 bases, with 12 bases between them. From germline, CDR1 is MGHRA and CDR2 YSYEKL. CDR3 sequence: CASSQGTMDYEQYF. The CDR3 bases are TGCGCCAGCAGCCAGGGAACAATGGACTACGAGCAGTACTTC.

In this sample, this clone turned up once. In nucleotides, the CDR3 is TGTGCCAGCAGTTTTGCAGGTGACAATGAGCAGTTCTTC. Encoded protein: CASSFAGDNEQFF. The chain combines TRBV27 with TRBJ2-1; D gene uncertain. The germline V and J ends were trimmed by 3 bases and 5 bases, with 8 bases remaining between them. The CDR3 runs to 13 residues. Germline loops: CDR1 MNHEY, CDR2 SMNVEV (reference sequence).

The V call is TRBV29-1, the J call TRBJ2-1, with 7 bases that match TRBD1. In germline, CDR1 is SQVTM, CDR2 ANQGSEA. The V and J ends lost 3 bases and 0 bases, in that order; junction bases with no gene match: 5. The CDR3 spans 15 residues. The CDR3 loop is CSVDSGQSSYNEQFF. DNA for the CDR3: TGCAGCGTTGATTCGGGACAGAGCTCCTACAATGAGCAGTTCTTC.

This sequence joins TRBV27 and TRBJ2-5, with D perhaps matching TRBD2 (6 bases). The CDR3 consists of 13 residues. Germline lookup yields CDR1 MNHEY and CDR2 SMNVEV (reference sequence). V dropped 8 bases and J dropped 4 bases, with 14 bases sitting between them. CDR3 sequence: CASLSLGGETQYF. CDR3 sequence (DNA): TGTGCCAGCCTCTCGTTGGGGGGAGAGACCCAGTACTTC.

V gene TRBV15 combines with J gene TRBJ2-1; D is uncertain. From germline, CDR1 is LNHNV and CDR2 YYDKDF (reference sequence). The CDR3 spans 12 residues. Trimming removed 1 base from V and 12 bases from J, with 10 bases in between. CDR3 DNA: TGTGCCACCAGCAGAGGGGGTATGGGGCAGTTCTTC. This codes for CATSRGGMGQFF.

This clone was seen a few times. V gene TRBV7-6 combines with J gene TRBJ2-7; D is unresolved. Trimming removed 1 base from V and 7 bases from J, with 8 bases in between. Germline lookup yields CDR1 SGHVS and CDR2 FNYEAQ. CDR3 length: 12 residues. The CDR3 coding sequence is TGTGCCAGCAGCTTAGGATCGGTTGAGCAGTACTTC. Its protein product is CASSLGSVEQYF.

This sequence joins TRBV5-1 and TRBJ2-7, with D possibly being TRBD1 or TRBD2 (5 bases each). This CDR3 is built from 16 residues. Germline values: CDR1 SGHRS, CDR2 YFSETQ. V lost 0 bases and J 0 bases, leaving 13 bases between the germline ends. The CDR3 DNA reads as TGCGCCAGCAGCTTGGAGACCGGGACGGTCTCCTACGAGCAGTACTTC. This codes for CASSLETGTVSYEQYF.

The chain links TRBV27 to TRBJ2-5; TRBD2 matches at 12 bases. The germline gives CDR1 MNHEY, CDR2 SMNVEV (reference sequence). After removal of 4 bases from V and 5 bases from J, the junction contained 2 bases not matched to a gene. The CDR3 has 14 amino acids. Here the CDR3 DNA reads TGTGCCAGCAGTTCCGGACTAGCGGGGGAGACCCAGTACTTC. It is translated as CASSSGLAGETQYF.

The chain uses TRBV7-2 and TRBJ2-7; possible D gene TRBD1, 6 bases. The CDR3 length is 16 residues. Looked up from germline, CDR1 is SGHTA and CDR2 is FQGNSA. V was trimmed by 0 bases and J by 3 bases, leaving 15 bases between them. The CDR3 DNA sequence: TGTGCCAGCAGCTTAGCCACACAGGGAAAAGGCTACGAGCAGTACTTC. Amino acids: CASSLATQGKGYEQYF.

The genes are TRBV25-1 and TRBJ2-7, with 7 positions matching TRBD1. This CDR3 region has 13 residues. Germline lookup yields CDR1 MGHDK and CDR2 SYGVNS. Losses at the gene ends were 6 bases for V and 2 bases for J; bases not matched to a gene: 4. CDR3: CASRDRVAYEQYF. CDR3 nucleotide sequence: TGTGCCAGCAGAGACAGGGTCGCCTACGAGCAGTACTTC.

The V and J genes are TRBV2 and TRBJ2-3; D is possibly TRBD2 (6 bases). CDR1 and CDR2 from the germline V gene are SNHLY and FYNNEI. The CDR3 covers 14 residues. V dropped 2 bases and J dropped 6 bases, with 12 bases sitting between them. For the CDR3, the DNA is TGTGCCAGCAGTGAATGGAGGGGTGAGGATACGCAGTATTTT. Residues: CASSEWRGEDTQYF.

V gene TRBV7-2 combines with J gene TRBJ2-3, with TRBD2 identical over 7 bases. The CDR3 is 17 residues long. Per the germline V gene, CDR1 is SGHTA and CDR2 is FQGNSA. The trim removed 2 bases at V and 5 bases at J, leaving 13 bases unmatched. The CDR3 DNA follows: TGTGCCAGCAGCTTACAGACTAGCTGGGCCCTGCGAGATACGCAGTATTTT. This codes for CASSLQTSWALRDTQYF.

The CDR3 DNA sequence: TGCGCCAGCAGCCAAGTCCGGGACCCCTCCTACGAGCAGTACTTC. Amino acids: CASSQVRDPSYEQYF. The V and J genes are TRBV4-3 and TRBJ2-7; the D gene could be TRBD1 or TRBD2 (5 bases each). The germline V gene has CDR1 LGHNA and CDR2 YSLEER. V lost 1 base and J 0 bases, leaving 10 bases between the germline ends. This CDR3 has 15 amino acids.

The chain joins TRBV5-1 to TRBJ2-5, with D perhaps TRBD1 or TRBD2 (5 bases each). The end of the DNA aligns better with TRBJ2-7, so the J call may be wrong. Germline V gene lookup returns CDR1 SGHRS and CDR2 YFSETQ. This CDR3 has 13 amino acids. The CDR3 reads CASSHIGGSEQYF. CDR3 coding DNA: TGCGCCAGCAGCCATATTGGGGGTTCCGAGCAGTACTTC.

The rearrangement uses TRBV27 and TRBJ2-1; tentatively, D is TRBD2 (5 bases). The CDR3 extends over 12 amino acids. Trimming removed 6 bases from V and 9 bases from J, with 12 bases in between. CDR1 MNHEY and CDR2 SMNVEV come from the germline V gene (reference sequence). CDR3 residues: CASSPSGGEQFF. Written as DNA, the CDR3 is TGTGCCAGCAGCCCCTCTGGAGGTGAGCAGTTCTTC.

A few counts support this clone. The chain links TRBV29-1 to TRBJ1-1; possible D gene TRBD1, 5 bases. The length of the CDR3 is 13 residues. Trimming stripped 1 base from V and 1 base from J, with 7 bases between. Germline CDR1 and CDR2: SQVTM and ANQGSEA. CDR3 nucleotides: TGCAGCGTTGAAGCAGGGAAGAACACTGAAGCTTTCTTT. This encodes CSVEAGKNTEAFF.

V usage is TRBV7-9 and J usage is TRBJ2-3; D may be TRBD2 (5 bases). This CDR3 has 14 amino acids. V was clipped by 6 bases and J by 6 bases, with 16 bases between them. Germline loops: CDR1 SEHNR, CDR2 FQNEAQ (reference sequence). CDR3 region: CASSSSYQRDTQYF. CDR3 DNA: TGTGCCAGCAGTTCGTCCTATCAGCGGGATACGCAGTATTTT.

This clone was counted a few times. The V and J genes are TRBV6-5 and TRBJ2-3, with TRBD1 as a possible D gene (6 bases). The length of the CDR3 is 14 residues. Germline CDR1 reads MNHEY; CDR2 reads SVGAGI. V gave up 5 bases and J gave up 4 bases, with 13 bases separating them. Written as DNA, the CDR3 is TGTGCCAGCAGTCTCGGCAGGGGCGCAGATACGCAGTATTTT. It specifies CASSLGRGADTQYF.

The genes are TRBV23-1 and TRBJ2-2; no clear D. TRBV23-1 has ORF status, its function being uncertain. This CDR3 is 16 amino acids long. V shed 4 bases and J shed 6 bases, with 18 bases lying between them. The CDR3, as DNA: TGCGCCAGCAGTCCGCGCACTCAGATAGCCCCCGGGGAGCTGTTTTTT. Amino acids: CASSPRTQIAPGELFF.

V is TRBV5-5 and J is TRBJ2-1; D is uncertain. CDR3 length: 15 residues. Germline CDR1 reads SGHKS; CDR2 reads YYEKEE (reference sequence). The V end lost 4 bases, the J end lost 6 bases, and 17 bases lay between the germline ends. The CDR3 DNA is TGTGCCAGCAGCCCACATGCGACGGCCTTCAATGAGCAGTTCTTC. This encodes CASSPHATAFNEQFF.